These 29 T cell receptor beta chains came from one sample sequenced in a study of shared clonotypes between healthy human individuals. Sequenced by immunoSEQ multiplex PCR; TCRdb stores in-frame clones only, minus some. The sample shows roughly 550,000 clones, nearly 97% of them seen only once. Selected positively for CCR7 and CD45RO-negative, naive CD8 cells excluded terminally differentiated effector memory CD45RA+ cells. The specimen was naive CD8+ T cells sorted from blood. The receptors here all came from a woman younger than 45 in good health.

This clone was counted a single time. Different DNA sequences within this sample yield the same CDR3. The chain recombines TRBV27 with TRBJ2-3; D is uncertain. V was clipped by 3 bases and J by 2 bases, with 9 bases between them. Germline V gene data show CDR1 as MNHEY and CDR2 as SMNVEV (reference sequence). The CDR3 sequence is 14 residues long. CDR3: CASSFLGSTDTQYF. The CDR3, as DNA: TGTGCCAGCAGTTTCTTAGGGTCCACAGATACGCAGTATTTT.

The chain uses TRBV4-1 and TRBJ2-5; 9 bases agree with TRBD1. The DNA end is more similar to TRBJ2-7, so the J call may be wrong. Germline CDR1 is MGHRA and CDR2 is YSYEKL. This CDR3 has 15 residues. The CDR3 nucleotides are TGCGCCAGCAGCCAAGATTGGACAGGGGCCTACGAGCAGTACTTC. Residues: CASSQDWTGAYEQYF.

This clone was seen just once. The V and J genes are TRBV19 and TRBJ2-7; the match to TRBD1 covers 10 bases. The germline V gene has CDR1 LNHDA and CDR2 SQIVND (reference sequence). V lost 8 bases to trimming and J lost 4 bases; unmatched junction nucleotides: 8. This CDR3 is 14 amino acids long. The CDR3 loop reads CASGAGTGAYEQYF. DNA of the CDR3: TGTGCCAGTGGGGCAGGGACAGGGGCGTACGAGCAGTACTTC.

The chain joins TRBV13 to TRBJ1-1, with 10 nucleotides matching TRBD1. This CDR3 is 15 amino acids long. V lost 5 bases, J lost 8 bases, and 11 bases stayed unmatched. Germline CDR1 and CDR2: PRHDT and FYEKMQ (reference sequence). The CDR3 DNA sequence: TGTGCCAGCAGCCCCCCGGGACAGGGGATTTCCGAAGCTTTCTTT. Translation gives CASSPPGQGISEAFF.

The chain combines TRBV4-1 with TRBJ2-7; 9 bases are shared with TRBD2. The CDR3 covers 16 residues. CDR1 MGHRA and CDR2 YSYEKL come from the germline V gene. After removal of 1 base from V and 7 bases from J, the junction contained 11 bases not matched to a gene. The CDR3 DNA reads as TGCGCCAGCAGCCAAGCGGCTAGCGGGATACTGAGTGAGCAGTACTTC. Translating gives CASSQAASGILSEQYF.

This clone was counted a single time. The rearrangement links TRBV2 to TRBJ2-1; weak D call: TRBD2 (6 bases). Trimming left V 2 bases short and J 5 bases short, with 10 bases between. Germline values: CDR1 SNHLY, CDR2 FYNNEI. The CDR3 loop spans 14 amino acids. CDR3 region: CASSETGSDNEQFF. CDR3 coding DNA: TGTGCCAGCAGTGAAACCGGGAGTGACAATGAGCAGTTCTTC.

The CDR3 is CSVEETRKRDQPQHF. In DNA, the CDR3 is TGCAGCGTTGAAGAAACCAGGAAACGGGATCAGCCCCAGCATTTT. This sequence joins TRBV29-1 and TRBJ1-5; D is unresolved. Looked up from germline, CDR1 is SQVTM and CDR2 is ANQGSEA. CDR3 length: 15 residues. With 0 bases removed from V and 5 bases from J, the gap between germline ends came to 14 bases.

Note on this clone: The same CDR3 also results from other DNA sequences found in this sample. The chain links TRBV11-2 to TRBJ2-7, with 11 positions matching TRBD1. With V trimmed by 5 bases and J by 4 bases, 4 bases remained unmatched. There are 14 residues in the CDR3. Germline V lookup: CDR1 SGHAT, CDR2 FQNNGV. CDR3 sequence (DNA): TGTGCCAGCAGCCCAGGACAGGGGGCATACGAGCAGTACTTC. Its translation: CASSPGQGAYEQYF.

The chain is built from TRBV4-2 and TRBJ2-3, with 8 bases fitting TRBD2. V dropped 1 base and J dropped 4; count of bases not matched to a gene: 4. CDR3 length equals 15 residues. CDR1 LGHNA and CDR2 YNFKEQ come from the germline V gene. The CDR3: CASSQVSGGSDTQYF. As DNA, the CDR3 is TGTGCCAGCAGCCAAGTATCGGGAGGGTCAGATACGCAGTATTTT.

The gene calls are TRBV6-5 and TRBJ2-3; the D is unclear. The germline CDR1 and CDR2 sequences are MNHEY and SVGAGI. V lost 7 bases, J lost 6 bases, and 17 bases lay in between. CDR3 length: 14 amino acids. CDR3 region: CASKSSELSDTQYF. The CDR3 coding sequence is TGTGCCAGCAAGAGTTCGGAGCTTAGCGATACGCAGTATTTT.

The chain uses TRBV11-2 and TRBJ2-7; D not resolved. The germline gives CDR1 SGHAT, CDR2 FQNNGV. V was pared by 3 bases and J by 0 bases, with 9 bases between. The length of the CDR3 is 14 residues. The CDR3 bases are TGTGCCAGCAGCTTGTTCGGTAGCTCCTACGAGCAGTACTTC. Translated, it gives CASSLFGSSYEQYF.

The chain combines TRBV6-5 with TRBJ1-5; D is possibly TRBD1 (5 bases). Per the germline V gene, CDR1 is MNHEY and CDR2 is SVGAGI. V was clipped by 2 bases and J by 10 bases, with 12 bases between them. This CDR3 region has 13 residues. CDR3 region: CASSYGGSHPQHF. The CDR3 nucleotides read TGTGCCAGCAGTTACGGGGGTTCACATCCCCAGCATTTT.

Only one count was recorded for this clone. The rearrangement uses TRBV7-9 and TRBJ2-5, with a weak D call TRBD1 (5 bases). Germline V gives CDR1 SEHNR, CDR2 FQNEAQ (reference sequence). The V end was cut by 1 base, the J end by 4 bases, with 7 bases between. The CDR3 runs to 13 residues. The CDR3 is CASSLVQGETQYF. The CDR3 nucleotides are TGTGCCAGCAGCTTAGTCCAGGGAGAGACCCAGTACTTC.

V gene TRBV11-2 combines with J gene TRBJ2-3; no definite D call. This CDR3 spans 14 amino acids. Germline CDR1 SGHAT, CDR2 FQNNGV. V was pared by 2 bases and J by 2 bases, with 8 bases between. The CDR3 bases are TGTGCCAGCAGCTTACCCAGCCCCACAGATACGCAGTATTTT. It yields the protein CASSLPSPTDTQYF.

The DNA of the CDR3 is TGTGCCAGCAGTTTCGGTGGATCCGAGCAGTACTTC. This encodes CASSFGGSEQYF. This chain connects TRBV27 to TRBJ2-7; D call uncertain. This CDR3 contains 12 residues. V lost 3 bases to trimming and J lost 6 bases, with 9 bases between them. The V gene's germline CDR1 is MNHEY and CDR2 SMNVEV (reference sequence).

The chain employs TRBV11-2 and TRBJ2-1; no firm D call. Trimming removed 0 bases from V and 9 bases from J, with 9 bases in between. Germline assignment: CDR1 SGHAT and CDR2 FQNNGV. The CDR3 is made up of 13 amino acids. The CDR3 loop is CASSLDLAAEQFF. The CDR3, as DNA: TGTGCCAGCAGCTTAGATTTGGCCGCTGAGCAGTTCTTC.

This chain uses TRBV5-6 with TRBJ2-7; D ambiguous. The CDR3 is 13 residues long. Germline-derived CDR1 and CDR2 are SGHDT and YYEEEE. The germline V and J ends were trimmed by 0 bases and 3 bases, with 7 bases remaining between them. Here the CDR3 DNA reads TGTGCCAGCAGCTTGGGACGGCGCTACGAGCAGTACTTC. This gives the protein CASSLGRRYEQYF. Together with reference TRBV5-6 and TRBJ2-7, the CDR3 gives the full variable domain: DAGVTQSPTHLIKTRGQQVTLRCSPKSGHDTVSWYQQALGQGPQFIFQYYEEEERQRGNFPDRFSGHQFPNYSSELNVNALLLGDSALYLCASSLGRRYEQYFGPGTRLTVT.

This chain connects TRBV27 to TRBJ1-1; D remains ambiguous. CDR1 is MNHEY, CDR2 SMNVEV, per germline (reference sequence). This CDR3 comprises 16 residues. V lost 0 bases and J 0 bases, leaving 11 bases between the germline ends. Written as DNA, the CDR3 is TGTGCCAGCAGTTTATCGGCGGCGATCATGAACACTGAAGCTTTCTTT. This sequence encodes CASSLSAAIMNTEAFF.

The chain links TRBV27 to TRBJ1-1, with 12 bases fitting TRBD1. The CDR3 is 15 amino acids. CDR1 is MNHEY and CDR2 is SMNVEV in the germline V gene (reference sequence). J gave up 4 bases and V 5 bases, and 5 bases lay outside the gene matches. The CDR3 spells CASSPGQGAGTEAFF. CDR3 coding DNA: TGTGCCAGCAGTCCGGGACAGGGGGCGGGCACTGAAGCTTTCTTT.

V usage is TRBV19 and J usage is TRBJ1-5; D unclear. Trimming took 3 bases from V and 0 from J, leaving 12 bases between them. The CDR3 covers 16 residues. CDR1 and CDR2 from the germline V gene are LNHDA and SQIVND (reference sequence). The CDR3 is CASSIAEHYSNQPQHF. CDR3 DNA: TGTGCCAGTAGTATCGCAGAACACTATAGCAATCAGCCCCAGCATTTT. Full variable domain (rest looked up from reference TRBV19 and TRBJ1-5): DGGITQSPKYLFRKEGQNVTLSCEQNLNHDAMYWYRQDPGQGLRLIYYSQIVNDFQKGDIAEGYSVSREKKESFPLTVTSAQKNPTAFYLCASSIAEHYSNQPQHFGDGTRLSIL.

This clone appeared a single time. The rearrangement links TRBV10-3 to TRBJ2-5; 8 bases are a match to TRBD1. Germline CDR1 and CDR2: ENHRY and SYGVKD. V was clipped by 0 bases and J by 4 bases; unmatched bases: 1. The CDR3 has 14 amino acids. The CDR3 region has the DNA TGTGCCATCAGTGAGTCTGACAGGGGAGAGACCCAGTACTTC. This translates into CAISESDRGETQYF.

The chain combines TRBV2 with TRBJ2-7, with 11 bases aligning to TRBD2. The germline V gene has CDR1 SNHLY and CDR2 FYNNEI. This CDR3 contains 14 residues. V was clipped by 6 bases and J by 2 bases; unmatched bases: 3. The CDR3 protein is CASRTSGATYEQYF. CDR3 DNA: TGTGCCAGCAGGACTAGCGGGGCGACCTACGAGCAGTACTTC.

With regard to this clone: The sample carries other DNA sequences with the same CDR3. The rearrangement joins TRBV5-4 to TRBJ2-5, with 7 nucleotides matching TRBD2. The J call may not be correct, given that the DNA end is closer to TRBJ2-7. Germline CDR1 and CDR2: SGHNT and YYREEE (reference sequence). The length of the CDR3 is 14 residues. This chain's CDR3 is CASSLGGSPYEQYF. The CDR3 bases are TGTGCCAGCAGCTTGGGCGGGAGCCCCTACGAGCAGTACTTC.

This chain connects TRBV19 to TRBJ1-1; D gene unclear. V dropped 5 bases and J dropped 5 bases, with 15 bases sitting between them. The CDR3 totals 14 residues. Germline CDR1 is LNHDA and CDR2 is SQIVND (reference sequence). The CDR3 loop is CASSLRSGWTEAFF. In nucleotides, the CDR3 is TGTGCCAGTAGTCTCCGGTCGGGGTGGACTGAAGCTTTCTTT.

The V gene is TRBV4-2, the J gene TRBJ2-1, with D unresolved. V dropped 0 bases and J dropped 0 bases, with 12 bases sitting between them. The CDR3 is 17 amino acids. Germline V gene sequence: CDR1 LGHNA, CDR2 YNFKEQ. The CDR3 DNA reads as TGTGCCAGCAGCCAAGAACCCCCCCCTAGCTCCTACAATGAGCAGTTCTTC. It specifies CASSQEPPPSSYNEQFF.

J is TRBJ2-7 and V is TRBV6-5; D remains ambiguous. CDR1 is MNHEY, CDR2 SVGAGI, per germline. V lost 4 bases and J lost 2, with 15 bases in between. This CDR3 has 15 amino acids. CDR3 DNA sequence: TGTGCCAGCAGTTCGTTCGGGCGGAGCCCCTACGAGCAGTACTTC. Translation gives CASSSFGRSPYEQYF.

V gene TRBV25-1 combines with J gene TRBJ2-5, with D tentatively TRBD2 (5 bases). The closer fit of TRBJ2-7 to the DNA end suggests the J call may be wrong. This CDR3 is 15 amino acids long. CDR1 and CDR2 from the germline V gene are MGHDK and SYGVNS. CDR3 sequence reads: CASSKTGNSSYEQYF. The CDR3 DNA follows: TGTGCCAGCAGTAAAACGGGGAATAGCTCCTACGAGCAGTACTTC.

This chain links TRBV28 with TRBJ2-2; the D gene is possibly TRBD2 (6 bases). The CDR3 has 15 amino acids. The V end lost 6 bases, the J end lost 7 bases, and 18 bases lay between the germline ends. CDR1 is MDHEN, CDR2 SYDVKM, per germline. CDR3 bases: TGTGCCAGCAGGGGGGGACTCTCCGGGATCGGGGAGCTGTTTTTT. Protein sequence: CASRGGLSGIGELFF. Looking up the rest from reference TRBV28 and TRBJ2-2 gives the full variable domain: DVKVTQSSRYLVKRTGEKVFLECVQDMDHENMFWYRQDPGLGLRLIYFSYDVKMKEKGDIPEGYSVSREKKERFSLILESASTNQTSMYLCASRGGLSGIGELFFGEGSRLTVL.

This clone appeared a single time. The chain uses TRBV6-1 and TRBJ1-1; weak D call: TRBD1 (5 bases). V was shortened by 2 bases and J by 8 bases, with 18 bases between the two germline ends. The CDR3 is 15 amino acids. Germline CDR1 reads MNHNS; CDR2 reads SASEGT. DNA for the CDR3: TGTGCCAGCAGTGAATCGACGACACCCGAGGGGGAAGCTTTCTTT. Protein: CASSESTTPEGEAFF.